This T cell receptor (beta chain) is from a study of shared T cell receptors in the human thymus. Profiling relied on immunoSEQ multiplex PCR, and the TCRdb table lists in-frame clones only, not all of them. The top ten hold around 0.01% of the sample, which has approximately 730,000 clones, 75% to 90% seen once. The CDR3 consists of 11 residues. With V trimmed by 7 bases and J by 5 bases, 2 bases remained unmatched. CDR1 is MNHEY and CDR2 is SMNVEV in the germline V gene (reference sequence). These data also formed part of another study, on human thymus T cells. Per that paper: Each of the donors was a healthy Finnish infant who was undergoing open corrective cardiac surgery for congenital heart defects. Thymus tissue was removed during corrective cardiac surgery. There appeared to be biased usage of V and J genes in thymic and blood repertoires. Overlap was high between thymic repertoires from unrelated individuals, as reported in related research.

The sequencing input was thymocytes. The receptor's source is a girl under three years old with a congenital heart defect. The rearrangement uses TRBV27 and TRBJ2-7, with 7 positions matching TRBD2. CDR3 loop: CASTRGDEQYF. As DNA, the CDR3 is TGTGCCAGCACCCGGGGGGACGAGCAGTACTTC.